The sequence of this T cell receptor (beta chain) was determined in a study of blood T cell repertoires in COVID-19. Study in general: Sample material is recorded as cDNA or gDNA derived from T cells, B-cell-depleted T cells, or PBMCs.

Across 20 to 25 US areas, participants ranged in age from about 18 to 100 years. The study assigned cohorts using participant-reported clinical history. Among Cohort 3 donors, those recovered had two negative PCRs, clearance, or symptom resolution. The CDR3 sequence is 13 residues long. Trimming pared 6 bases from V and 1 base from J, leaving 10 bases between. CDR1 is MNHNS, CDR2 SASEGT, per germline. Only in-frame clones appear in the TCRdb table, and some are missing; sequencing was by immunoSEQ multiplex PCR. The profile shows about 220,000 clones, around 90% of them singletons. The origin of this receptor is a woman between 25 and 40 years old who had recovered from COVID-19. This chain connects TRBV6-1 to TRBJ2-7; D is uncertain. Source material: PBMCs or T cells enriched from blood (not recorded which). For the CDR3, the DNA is TGTGCCAGCAGCCGAGACACGTCCTACGAGCAGTACTTC. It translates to CASSRDTSYEQYF.